These T cell receptor beta chains were read from a single sample in a study of cytomegalovirus exposure and HLA in healthy donors. Clones were read by immunoSEQ multiplex PCR, and TCRdb kept only the in-frame ones, dropping some. Seen here are 180,000 or so clones, 70% to 85% observed once, and the top ten hold roughly 0.1%. Input material: PBMCs. The receptors stem from a boy between 2 and 10 years old in good health and CMV-seronegative. Each CDR3 is given with its conserved first and last residue. Fields, in order: clone size, V gene, D gene, J gene, CDR3 protein, CDR3 DNA. A D gene is named only where the DNA matches it firmly. Size is stated for part of the rows, as once, few or many counts, or as a class when the clone is expanded.

>NA|TRBV5-6|NA|TRBJ1-1
CASSMGGPEAFF
TGTGCCAGCAGCATGGGCGGTCCTGAAGCTTTCTTT
>NA|TRBV29-1|TRBD2|TRBJ2-1
CSGLRTSGGYEQFF
TGCAGCGGCCTACGGACTAGCGGGGGGTATGAGCAGTTCTTC
>NA|TRBV4-3|TRBD2|TRBJ2-7
CASSSTGGSYEQYF
TGCGCCAGCAGCTCGACGGGGGGATCCTACGAGCAGTACTTC
>NA|TRBV15|TRBD1|TRBJ2-2
CATSGAGQGLVAGELFF
TGTGCCACCAGTGGAGCGGGACAGGGGTTGGTGGCCGGGGAGCTGTTTTTT
>once|TRBV29-1|TRBD1|TRBJ2-7
CSARDRGRDEQYF
TGCAGCGCGAGGGACAGGGGGCGGGACGAGCAGTACTTC
>once|TRBV10-3|NA|TRBJ1-5
CAISVDNRQPQHF
TGTGCCATCAGTGTAGATAACCGTCAGCCCCAGCATTTT
>NA|TRBV9|TRBD1|TRBJ1-1
CASSLMTGSVAEAFF
TGTGCCAGCAGCTTGATGACAGGGTCGGTGGCTGAAGCTTTCTTT
>once|TRBV30|NA|TRBJ1-2
CAWSDERRRGYTF
TGTGCCTGGAGTGACGAGAGGCGTCGGGGCTACACCTTC
>few|TRBV18|TRBD1|TRBJ1-5
CASSQGQSSNQPQHF
TGTGCCAGCTCGCAGGGACAGTCAAGCAATCAGCCCCAGCATTTT
>NA|TRBV19|NA|TRBJ2-7
CASSPRAQGIGEEQYF
TGTGCCAGTAGTCCCCGGGCCCAGGGTATTGGTGAGGAGCAGTACTTC
>few|TRBV5-1|NA|TRBJ2-3
CASSPILSSGTDTQYF
TGCGCCAGCAGCCCCATCCTTTCTTCAGGCACAGATACGCAGTATTTT
>NA|TRBV27|NA|TRBJ2-7
CASSSGGLPAPEQYF
TGTGCCAGCAGCTCCGGTGGGCTACCCGCCCCCGAGCAGTACTTC
>NA|TRBV11-1|NA|TRBJ2-5
CASSLVTGGAETQYF
TGTGCCAGCAGCTTAGTAACTGGGGGCGCAGAGACCCAGTACTTC
>few|TRBV4-3|NA|TRBJ2-3
CASSQDPGVDTQYF
TGCGCCAGCAGCCAAGATCCCGGGGTTGATACGCAGTATTTT
>NA|TRBV30|NA|TRBJ1-1
CAWELGVNTEAFF
TGTGCCTGGGAATTGGGAGTGAACACTGAAGCTTTCTTT
>NA|TRBV6-5|NA|TRBJ2-4
CASSYSDTAKNIQYF
TGTGCCAGCAGTTACTCGGACACAGCCAAAAACATTCAGTACTTC
>NA|TRBV10-2|TRBD1|TRBJ2-5
CASSEGQGAVGTQYF
TGCGCCAGCAGTGAGGGACAGGGGGCGGTAGGGACCCAGTACTTC
>once|TRBV12-5|NA|TRBJ1-3
CASGLVRDTIYF
TGTGCTAGTGGTTTGGTACGGGACACCATATATTTT
>NA|TRBV11-2|TRBD1|TRBJ1-4
CASSRQGNEKLFF
TGTGCCAGCAGCCGACAGGGTAATGAAAAACTGTTTTTT
>NA|TRBV7-2|TRBD2|TRBJ2-3
CASRYSGGHQYF
TGTGCCAGCAGATATAGCGGGGGGCACCAGTATTTT
>NA|TRBV5-6|NA|TRBJ2-5
CASSLPPPGTKGIETQYF
TGTGCCAGCAGCTTACCCCCACCGGGGACAAAAGGGATAGAGACCCAGTACTTC
>NA|TRBV30|NA|TRBJ2-6
CAWSSGANVLTF
TGTGCCTGGTCTTCTGGGGCCAACGTCCTGACTTTC
>NA|TRBV10-3|NA|TRBJ2-7
CAIKAAGVYEQYF
TGTGCCATCAAAGCGGCCGGGGTCTACGAGCAGTACTTC
>NA|TRBV6-5|NA|TRBJ1-1
CASSLRGSRTEAFF
TGTGCCAGCAGCTTACGGGGTTCCCGGACTGAAGCTTTCTTT
>NA|TRBV7-9|TRBD1|TRBJ1-1
CASSFGQGAYGNTEAFF
TGTGCCAGCAGCTTTGGACAGGGGGCTTACGGGAACACTGAAGCTTTCTTT
>few|TRBV5-1|TRBD1|TRBJ1-3
CASSPPDRGNTIYF
TGCGCCAGCAGCCCTCCAGACAGGGGTAACACCATATATTTT
>NA|TRBV6-1|TRBD1|TRBJ1-5
CARGGQTINQPQHF
TGTGCCAGAGGGGGACAGACTATCAATCAGCCCCAGCATTTT
>NA|TRBV11-3|NA|TRBJ2-5
CASSDSDQETQYF
TGTGCCAGCAGCGACTCCGACCAAGAGACCCAGTACTTC
>NA|TRBV6-1|TRBD2|TRBJ2-5
CASSSLAGRFETQYF
TGTGCCAGCAGTAGTCTAGCGGGGCGTTTTGAGACCCAGTACTTC
>NA|TRBV6-1|NA|TRBJ1-1
CASSDPGRGTEAFF
TGTGCCAGCAGTGATCCGGGGAGAGGCACTGAAGCTTTCTTT
>NA|TRBV2|NA|TRBJ1-5
CASTEQPQHF
TGTGCCAGCACCGAGCAGCCCCAGCATTTT
>NA|TRBV7-2|NA|TRBJ1-1
CASSLVLGGQRGTEAFF
TGTGCCAGCAGCTTAGTTTTGGGGGGGCAGAGGGGCACTGAAGCTTTCTTT
>once|TRBV6-6|TRBD2|TRBJ2-5
CASSYTGGEETQYF
TGTGCCAGCAGTTACACCGGGGGGGAAGAGACCCAGTACTTC
>NA|TRBV6-5|TRBD1|TRBJ1-2
CASSYSVTGGPIGYTF
TGTGCCAGCAGTTACTCGGTGACAGGGGGCCCGATCGGCTACACCTTC
>NA|TRBV29-1|NA|TRBJ1-2
CSVAPDGYTF
TGCAGCGTTGCCCCGGATGGCTACACCTTC
>once|TRBV10-1|NA|TRBJ1-5
CASRTGIMSNQPQHF
TGCGCCAGCAGAACCGGGATTATGAGCAATCAGCCCCAGCATTTT
>few|TRBV6-1|TRBD1|TRBJ1-2
CASSELGQGSNYGYTF
TGTGCCAGCAGTGAACTGGGACAGGGTTCTAACTATGGCTACACCTTC
>NA|TRBV29-1|NA|TRBJ1-1
CSVQRQEGHTEAFF
TGCAGCGTCCAACGACAGGAAGGACACACTGAAGCTTTCTTT
>NA|TRBV19|NA|TRBJ1-1
CASSIGRTEAFF
TGTGCCAGTAGTATCGGGAGAACTGAAGCTTTCTTT
>NA|TRBV7-9|NA|TRBJ1-2
CASSLQMGRDPHGYTF
TGTGCCAGCAGCCTTCAGATGGGCCGGGATCCCCATGGCTACACCTTC
>NA|TRBV9|TRBD1|TRBJ2-2
CASSVGQGALNTGELFF
TGTGCCAGCAGCGTAGGACAGGGGGCCCTTAACACCGGGGAGCTGTTTTTT
>NA|TRBV4-1|NA|TRBJ1-2
CASSQDGSRGYSYTF
TGCGCCAGCAGCCAAGATGGAAGCAGGGGCTATAGCTACACCTTC
>NA|TRBV28|NA|TRBJ1-3
CASSQGGGNTIYF
TGTGCCAGCAGTCAAGGAGGGGGAAACACCATATATTTT
>NA|TRBV7-3|NA|TRBJ2-2
CASSLTTSNTGELFF
TGTGCCAGCAGCCTGACGACATCGAACACCGGGGAGCTGTTTTTT
>NA|TRBV5-1|NA|TRBJ2-3
CASSFGPRTDTQYF
TGCGCCAGCAGCTTTGGCCCGCGGACAGATACGCAGTATTTT
>NA|TRBV4-1|TRBD1|TRBJ1-2
CASSQGVTGTNGYTF
TGCGCCAGCAGCCAGGGCGTGACAGGGACGAATGGCTACACCTTC
>NA|TRBV7-8|TRBD1|TRBJ1-6
CASSGRGDLGSPLHF
TGTGCCAGCAGCGGCAGGGGGGACTTGGGTTCACCCCTCCACTTT
>NA|TRBV28|TRBD1|TRBJ2-2
CASTLRGLYTGELFF
TGTGCCAGCACCCTGAGGGGGCTTTATACCGGGGAGCTGTTTTTT
>NA|TRBV30|NA|TRBJ2-7
CAGGRHRTFYEQYF
TGTGCCGGAGGGCGTCACAGGACTTTCTACGAGCAGTACTTC
>few|TRBV7-2|NA|TRBJ1-5
CASSLDRNQPQHF
TGTGCCAGCAGCTTAGACCGGAATCAGCCCCAGCATTTT
>NA|TRBV5-4|TRBD1|TRBJ2-5
CASSWGQGEETQYF
TGTGCCAGCAGCTGGGGACAGGGGGAAGAGACCCAGTACTTC
>NA|TRBV7-2|TRBD1|TRBJ1-5
CASSEDREQPQHF
TGTGCCAGCAGCGAGGACAGGGAACAGCCCCAGCATTTT
>NA|TRBV5-1|NA|TRBJ2-5
CASSSGTSLGETQYF
TGCGCCAGCAGCTCTGGGACTTCTCTAGGGGAGACCCAGTACTTC
>NA|TRBV5-4|TRBD1|TRBJ2-5
CASSAWDRGAETQYF
TGTGCCAGCAGCGCGTGGGACAGGGGAGCCGAGACCCAGTACTTC
>few|TRBV6-5|TRBD1|TRBJ1-2
CASSYSVSQGAVYTF
TGTGCCAGCAGTTACTCGGTTTCACAGGGGGCCGTCTACACCTTC
>NA|TRBV18|TRBD1|TRBJ2-7
CASSLDREGYEQYF
TGTGCCAGCTCACTGGACAGGGAAGGCTACGAGCAGTACTTC
>NA|TRBV7-2|NA|TRBJ1-6
CASSLGAYNSPLHF
TGTGCCAGCAGCTTAGGGGCATATAATTCACCCCTCCACTTT